Listed here are 7 T cell receptor beta chains from one sample, sequenced in a study of tumor-infiltrating lymphocytes in localized non-small cell lung cancer. Some clones are missing from TCRdb's copy, which holds only in-frame ones; the method was immunoSEQ multiplex PCR. The sample has nearly 9,500 clones; around 82% are singletons. The sample taken for sequencing was uninvolved lung tissue not adjacent to the tumor. The receptors stem from a human donor with non-small cell lung cancer.

The J gene is TRBJ1-1, the V gene TRBV6-1; the match to TRBD1 covers 9 bases. V lost 2 bases, J lost 5 bases, and 3 bases stayed unmatched. The CDR3 extends over 14 amino acids. From germline, CDR1 is MNHNS and CDR2 SASEGT. The CDR3 DNA reads TGTGCCAGCAGTGAAAGGGACAGGGAAACTGAAGCTTTCTTT. Translation gives CASSERDRETEAFF.

About this clone itself: In the same sample, other DNA sequences code for this CDR3. The chain uses TRBV19 and TRBJ1-2; 7 nucleotides match TRBD1. In germline, CDR1 is LNHDA, CDR2 SQIVND (reference sequence). CDR3 size: 13 residues. V dropped 5 bases and J dropped 4; count of bases not matched to a gene: 4. CDR3 DNA sequence: TGTGCCAGTAGTCGACAGGGCTCCTATGGCTACACCTTC. Protein: CASSRQGSYGYTF.

This chain uses TRBV18 with TRBJ2-2; TRBD1 is a possible D gene (6 bases). The V end lost 1 base, the J end lost 2 bases, and 14 bases lay between the germline ends. The germline CDR1 and CDR2 sequences are KGHSH and LQKENI. The CDR3 spans 17 residues. The CDR3 DNA is TGTGCCAGCTCACCACTTGGGCCGGGACAAAACACCGGGGAGCTGTTTTTT. Protein product: CASSPLGPGQNTGELFF.

This clone turned up a few times. The chain uses TRBV2 and TRBJ1-2; 12 bases map to TRBD1. V was pared by 1 base and J by 5 bases, with 11 bases of the junction left unmatched. The CDR3 runs 18 residues. CDR1 SNHLY and CDR2 FYNNEI come from the germline V gene. CDR3 sequence: CASSEDSTGTGGNYGYTF. In DNA, the CDR3 is TGTGCCAGCAGTGAAGACAGTACCGGGACAGGGGGCAATTATGGCTACACCTTC.

V gene TRBV7-2 combines with J gene TRBJ1-5, with 7 bases identical to TRBD1. The CDR3 is 14 residues long. The trim removed 2 bases at V and 5 bases at J, leaving 3 bases unmatched. Germline V lookup: CDR1 SGHTA, CDR2 FQGNSA. The CDR3, as DNA: TGTGCCAGCAGCTTACCGGACAGGTATCAGCCCCAGCATTTT. This sequence encodes CASSLPDRYQPQHF.

This clone occurred a few times. The chain couples TRBV5-1 to TRBJ2-1, with TRBD2 matching over 12 bases. The CDR3 length is 19 residues. Germline V gives CDR1 SGHRS, CDR2 YFSETQ. Trimming cost V 5 bases and J 7 bases; bases outside gene matches: 19. CDR3 loop: CASSTRLAGDRSQVNEQFF. CDR3 DNA: TGCGCCAGCAGTACCCGACTAGCGGGGGACCGATCACAAGTGAATGAGCAGTTCTTC.

This rearrangement joins TRBV5-1 to TRBJ2-3; 9 bases are a match to TRBD2. Germline V gives CDR1 SGHRS, CDR2 YFSETQ. Trimming took 0 bases from V and 1 from J; bases not matched to a gene: 3. The CDR3 contains 16 residues. The CDR3 loop is CASSLDSGGGTDTQYF. DNA of the CDR3: TGCGCCAGCAGCTTGGATAGCGGGGGCGGCACAGATACGCAGTATTTT.